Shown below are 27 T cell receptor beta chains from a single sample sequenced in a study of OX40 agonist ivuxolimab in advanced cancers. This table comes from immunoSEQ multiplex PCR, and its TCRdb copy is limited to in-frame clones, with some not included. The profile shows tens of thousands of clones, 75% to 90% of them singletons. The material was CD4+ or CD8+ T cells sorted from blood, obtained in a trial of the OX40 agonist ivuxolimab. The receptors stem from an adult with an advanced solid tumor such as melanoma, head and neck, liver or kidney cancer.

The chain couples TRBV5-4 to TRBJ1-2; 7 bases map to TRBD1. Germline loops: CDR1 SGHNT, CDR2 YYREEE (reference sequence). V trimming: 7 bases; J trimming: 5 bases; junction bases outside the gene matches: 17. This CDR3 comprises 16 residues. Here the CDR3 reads CASLRTGSSGVYGYTF. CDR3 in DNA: TGTGCCAGCCTTAGGACAGGCAGTTCCGGGGTATATGGCTACACCTTC.

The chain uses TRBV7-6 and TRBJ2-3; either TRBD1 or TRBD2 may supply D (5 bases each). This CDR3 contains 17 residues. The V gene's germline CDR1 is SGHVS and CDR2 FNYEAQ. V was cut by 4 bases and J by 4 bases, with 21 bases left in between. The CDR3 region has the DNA TGTGCCAGCAGCTACGGGGCCGGGCCCCCTGGAGCAGATACGCAGTATTTT. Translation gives CASSYGAGPPGADTQYF.

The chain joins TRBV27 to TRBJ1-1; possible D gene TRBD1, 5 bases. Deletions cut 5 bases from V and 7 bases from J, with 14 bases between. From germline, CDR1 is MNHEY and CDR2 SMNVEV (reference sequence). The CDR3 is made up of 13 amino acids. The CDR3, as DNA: TGTGCCAGCAGTGCCGGGACCGGGGGTGAAGCTTTCTTT. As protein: CASSAGTGGEAFF.

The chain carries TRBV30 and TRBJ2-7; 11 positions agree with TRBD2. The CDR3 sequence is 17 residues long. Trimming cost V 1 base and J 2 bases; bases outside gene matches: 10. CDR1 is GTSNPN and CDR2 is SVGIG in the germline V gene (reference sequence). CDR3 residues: CAWSGGSGGVNAYEQYF. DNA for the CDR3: TGTGCCTGGAGTGGAGGTAGCGGGGGGGTTAACGCCTACGAGCAGTACTTC.

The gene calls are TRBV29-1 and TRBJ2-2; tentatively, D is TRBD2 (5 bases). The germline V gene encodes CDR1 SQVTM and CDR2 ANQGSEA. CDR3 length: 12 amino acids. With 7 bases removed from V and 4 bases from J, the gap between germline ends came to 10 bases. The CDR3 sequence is CSAYEGTGELFF. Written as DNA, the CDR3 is TGCAGCGCGTACGAGGGCACCGGGGAGCTGTTTTTT.

In DNA form, the CDR3 reads TGTGCCAGTAGCGACCTGGGACAGCCAATTCCTATGAACACTGAAGCTTTCTTT. Amino acid sequence: CASSDLGQPIPMNTEAFF. This rearrangement joins TRBV19 to TRBJ1-1; 7 nucleotides agree with TRBD1. Germline V lookup: CDR1 LNHDA, CDR2 SQIVND (reference sequence). V dropped 6 bases and J dropped 0; count of bases not matched to a gene: 16. The CDR3 consists of 18 residues.

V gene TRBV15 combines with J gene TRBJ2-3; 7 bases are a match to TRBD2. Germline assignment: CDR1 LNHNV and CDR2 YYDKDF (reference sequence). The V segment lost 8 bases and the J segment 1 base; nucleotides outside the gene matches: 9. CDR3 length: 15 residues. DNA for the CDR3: TGTGCCACCGGGTCTGGGGAGGGTGGCACAGATACGCAGTATTTT. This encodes CATGSGEGGTDTQYF.

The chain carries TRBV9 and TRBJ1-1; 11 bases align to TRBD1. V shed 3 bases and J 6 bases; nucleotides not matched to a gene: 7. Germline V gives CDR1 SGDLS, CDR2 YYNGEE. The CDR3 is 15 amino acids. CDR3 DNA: TGTGCCAGCAGCGCGCCGGGACAGGGGGTATCTGAAGCTTTCTTT. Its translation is CASSAPGQGVSEAFF.

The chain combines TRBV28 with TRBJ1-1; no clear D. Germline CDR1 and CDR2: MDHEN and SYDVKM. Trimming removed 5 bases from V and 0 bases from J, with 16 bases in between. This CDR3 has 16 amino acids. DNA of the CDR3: TGTGCCAGCAGTGCATACAGCTATATTCTGAACACTGAAGCTTTCTTT. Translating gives CASSAYSYILNTEAFF.

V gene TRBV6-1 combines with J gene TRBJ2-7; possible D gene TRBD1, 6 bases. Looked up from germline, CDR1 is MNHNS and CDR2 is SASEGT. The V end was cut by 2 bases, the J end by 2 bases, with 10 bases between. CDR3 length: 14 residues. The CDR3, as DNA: TGTGCCAGCAGTGAACAGGGGCCCCCCTACGAGCAGTACTTC. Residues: CASSEQGPPYEQYF.

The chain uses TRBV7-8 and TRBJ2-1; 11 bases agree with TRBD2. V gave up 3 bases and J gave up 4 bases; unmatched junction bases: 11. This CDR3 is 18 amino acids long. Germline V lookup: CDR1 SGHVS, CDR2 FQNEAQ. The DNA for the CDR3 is TGTGCCAGCAGCTTGTTACTAGCGGGAGAAAACCCTTACAATGAGCAGTTCTTC. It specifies CASSLLLAGENPYNEQFF. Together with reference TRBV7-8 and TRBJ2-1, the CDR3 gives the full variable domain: GAGVSQSPRYKVAKRGQDVALRCDPISGHVSLFWYQQALGQGPEFLTYFQNEAQLDKSGLPSDRFFAERPEGSVSTLKIQRTQQEDSAVYLCASSLLLAGENPYNEQFFGPGTRLTVL.

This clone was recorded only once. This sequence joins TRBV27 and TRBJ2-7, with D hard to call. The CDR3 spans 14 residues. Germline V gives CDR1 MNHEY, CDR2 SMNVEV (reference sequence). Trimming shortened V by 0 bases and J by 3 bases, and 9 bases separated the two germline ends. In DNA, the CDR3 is TGTGCCAGCAGTTTATCCCGACACCTCTACGAGCAGTACTTC. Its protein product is CASSLSRHLYEQYF.

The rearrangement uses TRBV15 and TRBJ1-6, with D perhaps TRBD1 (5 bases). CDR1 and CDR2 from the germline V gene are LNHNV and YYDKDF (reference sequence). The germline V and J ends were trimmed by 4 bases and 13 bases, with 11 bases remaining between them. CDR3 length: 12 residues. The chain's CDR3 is CATSNLGGPLHF. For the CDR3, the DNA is TGTGCCACCAGCAATCTGGGGGGGCCCCTCCACTTT.

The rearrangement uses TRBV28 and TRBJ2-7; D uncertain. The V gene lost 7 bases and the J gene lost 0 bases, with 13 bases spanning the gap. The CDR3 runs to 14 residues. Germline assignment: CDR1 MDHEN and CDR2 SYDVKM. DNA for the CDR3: TGTGCCAGCAAGGCGGTTTTTAGCTCCTACGAGCAGTACTTC. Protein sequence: CASKAVFSSYEQYF.

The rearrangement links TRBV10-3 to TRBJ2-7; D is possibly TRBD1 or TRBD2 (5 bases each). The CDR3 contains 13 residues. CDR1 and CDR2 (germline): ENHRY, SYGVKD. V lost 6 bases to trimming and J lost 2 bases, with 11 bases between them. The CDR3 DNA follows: TGTGCCATCAGGGGGGAGAGAGCCTACGAGCAGTACTTC. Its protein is CAIRGERAYEQYF.

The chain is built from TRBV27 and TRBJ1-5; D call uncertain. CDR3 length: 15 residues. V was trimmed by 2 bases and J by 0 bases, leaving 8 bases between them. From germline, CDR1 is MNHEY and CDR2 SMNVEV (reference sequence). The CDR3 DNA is TGTGCCAGCAGTTTAAGCGTCTATAGCAATCAGCCCCAGCATTTT. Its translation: CASSLSVYSNQPQHF.

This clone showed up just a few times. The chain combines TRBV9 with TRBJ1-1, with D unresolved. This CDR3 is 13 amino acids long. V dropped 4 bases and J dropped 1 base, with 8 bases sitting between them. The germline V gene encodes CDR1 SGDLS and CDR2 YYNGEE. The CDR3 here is CASSRAGNTEAFF. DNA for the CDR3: TGTGCCAGCAGCCGGGCGGGGAACACTGAAGCTTTCTTT.

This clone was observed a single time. The CDR3 is CASSLGRQETQYF. In nucleotides, the CDR3 is TGCGCCAGCAGCTTGGGCAGGCAAGAGACCCAGTACTTC. The J gene is TRBJ2-5, the V gene TRBV5-1, with D uncertain. This CDR3 comprises 13 residues. Germline values: CDR1 SGHRS, CDR2 YFSETQ. V shed 0 bases and J shed 2 bases, with 5 bases lying between them.

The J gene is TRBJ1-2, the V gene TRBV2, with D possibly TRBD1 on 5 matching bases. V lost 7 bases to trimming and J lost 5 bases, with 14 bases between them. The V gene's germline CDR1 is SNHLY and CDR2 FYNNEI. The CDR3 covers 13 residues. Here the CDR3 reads CASTQTAGYGYTF. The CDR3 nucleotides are TGTGCCAGCACCCAGACCGCAGGGTATGGCTACACCTTC. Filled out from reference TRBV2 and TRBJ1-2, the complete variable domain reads EPEVTQTPSHQVTQMGQEVILRCVPISNHLYFYWYRQILGQKVEFLVSFYNNEISEKSEIFDDQFSVERPDGSNFTLKIRSTKLEDSAMYFCASTQTAGYGYTFGSGTRLTVV.

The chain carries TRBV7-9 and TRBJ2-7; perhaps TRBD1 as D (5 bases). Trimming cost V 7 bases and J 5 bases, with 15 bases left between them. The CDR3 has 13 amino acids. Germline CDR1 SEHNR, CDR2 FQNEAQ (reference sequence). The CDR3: CASTHPQGHEQYF. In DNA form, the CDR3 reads TGTGCCAGCACCCACCCCCAGGGCCACGAGCAGTACTTC.

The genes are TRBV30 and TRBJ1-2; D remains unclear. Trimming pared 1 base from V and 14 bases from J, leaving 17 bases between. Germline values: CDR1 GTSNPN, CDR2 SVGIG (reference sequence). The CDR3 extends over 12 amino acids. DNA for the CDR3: TGTGCCTGGAGTGGGATTTCCCTATTGGGAACCTTC. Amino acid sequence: CAWSGISLLGTF.

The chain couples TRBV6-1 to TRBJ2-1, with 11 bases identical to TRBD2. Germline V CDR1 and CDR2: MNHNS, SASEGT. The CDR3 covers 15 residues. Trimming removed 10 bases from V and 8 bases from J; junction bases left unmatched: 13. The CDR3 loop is CATAPGLAVSYEQFF. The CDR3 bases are TGTGCCACTGCTCCGGGACTAGCGGTTAGTTATGAGCAGTTCTTC.

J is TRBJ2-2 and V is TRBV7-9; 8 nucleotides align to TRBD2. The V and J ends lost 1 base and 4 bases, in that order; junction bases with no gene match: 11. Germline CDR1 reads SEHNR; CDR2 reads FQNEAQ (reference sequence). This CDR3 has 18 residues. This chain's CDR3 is CASSLVASGPPITGELFF. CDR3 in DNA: TGTGCCAGCAGCTTAGTAGCTAGCGGGCCACCTATCACCGGGGAGCTGTTTTTT.

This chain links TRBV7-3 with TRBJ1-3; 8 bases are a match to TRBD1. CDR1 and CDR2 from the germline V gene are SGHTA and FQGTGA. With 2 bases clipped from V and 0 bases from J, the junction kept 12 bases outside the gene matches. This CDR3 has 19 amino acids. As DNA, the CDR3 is TGTGCCAGCAGCTTAGGGGCCGGAGGACAGGGCTACTCTGGAAACACCATATATTTT. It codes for CASSLGAGGQGYSGNTIYF.

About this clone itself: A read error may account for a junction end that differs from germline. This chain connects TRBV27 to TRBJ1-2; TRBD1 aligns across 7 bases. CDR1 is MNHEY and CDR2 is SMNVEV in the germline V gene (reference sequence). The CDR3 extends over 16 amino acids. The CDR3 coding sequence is TGTGCCAGCAGGGGACGGGCACAGGGGTATAACTATGACTACACCTTC. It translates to CASRGRAQGYNYDYTF.

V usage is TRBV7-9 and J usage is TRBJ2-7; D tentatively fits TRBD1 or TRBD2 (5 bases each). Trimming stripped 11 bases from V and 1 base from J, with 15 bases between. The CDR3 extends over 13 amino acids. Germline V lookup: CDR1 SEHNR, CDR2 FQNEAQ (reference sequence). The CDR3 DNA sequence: TGTGCCGGGGGACCGACTGGATCCTACGAGCAGTACTTC. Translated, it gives CAGGPTGSYEQYF. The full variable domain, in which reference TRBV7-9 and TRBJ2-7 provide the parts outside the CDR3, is DTGVSQNPRHKITKRGQNVTFRCDPISEHNRLYWYRQTLGQGPEFLTYFQNEAQLEKSRLLSDRFSAERPKGSFSTLEIQRTEQGDSAMYLCAGGPTGSYEQYFGPGTRLTVT.

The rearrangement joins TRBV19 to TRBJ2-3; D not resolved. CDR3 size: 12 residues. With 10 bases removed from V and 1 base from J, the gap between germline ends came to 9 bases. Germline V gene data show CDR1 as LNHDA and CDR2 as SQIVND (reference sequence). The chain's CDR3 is CATDPGTDTQYF. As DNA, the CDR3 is TGTGCCACCGACCCCGGCACAGATACGCAGTATTTT. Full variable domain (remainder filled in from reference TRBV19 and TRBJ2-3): DGGITQSPKYLFRKEGQNVTLSCEQNLNHDAMYWYRQDPGQGLRLIYYSQIVNDFQKGDIAEGYSVSREKKESFPLTVTSAQKNPTAFYLCATDPGTDTQYFGPGTRLTVL.